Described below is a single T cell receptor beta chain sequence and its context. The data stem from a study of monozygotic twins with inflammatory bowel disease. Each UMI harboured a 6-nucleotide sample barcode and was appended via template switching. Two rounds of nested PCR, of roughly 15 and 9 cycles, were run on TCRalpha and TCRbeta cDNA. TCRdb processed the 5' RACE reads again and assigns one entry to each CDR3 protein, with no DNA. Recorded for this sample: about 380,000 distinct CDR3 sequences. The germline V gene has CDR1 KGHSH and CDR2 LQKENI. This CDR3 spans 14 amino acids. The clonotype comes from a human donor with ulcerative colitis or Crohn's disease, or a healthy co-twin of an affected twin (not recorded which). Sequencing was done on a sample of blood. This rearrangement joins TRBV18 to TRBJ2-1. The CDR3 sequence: CASSAPTLRNEQFF.